A selection of T cell receptor beta chains follows, all from one sample in a study of CD8 T cells in Susac syndrome. Each CDR3 protein is one row after TCRdb ran MiXCR on the immunoSEQ multiplex PCR reads. Among roughly 100,000 distinct CDR3 sequences listed, about 96% were seen once. Specimen: CD8+ T cells from PBMCs. These receptors were collected from a human donor with Susac syndrome. CDR3s include the opening cysteine and the closing phenylalanine or tryptophan. A D gene is named only where the DNA matches it firmly. Rows may omit the clone size; those that give it use once, few, many or a size class.

TRBV20-1	-	TRBJ2-7	-	CSATGLQDPYEQYF	TGCAGTGCCACCGGGTTGCAGGATCCCTACGAGCAGTACTTC
TRBV7-8	TRBD1	TRBJ2-5	-	CASSLGQGLRKETQYF	TGTGCCAGCAGCCTGGGACAGGGCCTTCGGAAGGAGACCCAGTACTTC
TRBV19	-	TRBJ1-6	-	CATAVPPGSPLHF	TGTGCCACTGCAGTTCCGCCGGGTTCACCCCTCCACTTT
TRBV4-3	-	TRBJ1-1	-	CASSREGNTEAFF	TGCGCCAGCAGCAGGGAGGGGAACACTGAAGCTTTCTTT
TRBV7-2	-	TRBJ2-1	-	CASSLAGRGSEQFF	TGTGCCAGCAGCTTAGCAGGGCGTGGAAGTGAGCAGTTCTTC
TRBV15	-	TRBJ2-5	-	CATRSGPGTQYF	TGTGCCACCAGGAGCGGCCCGGGGACCCAGTACTTC
TRBV6-5	-	TRBJ2-5	once	CASSYGTSTTQYF	TGTGCCAGCAGTTACGGGACAAGTACGACCCAGTACTTC
TRBV30	-	TRBJ1-6	-	CAWSRGSYNSPLHF	TGTGCCTGGAGTAGAGGGTCGTATAATTCACCCCTCCACTTT
TRBV29-1	-	TRBJ2-7	few	CSAYGSYEQYF	TGCAGCGCCTACGGATCCTACGAGCAGTACTTC
TRBV15	TRBD1	TRBJ2-3	-	CATSIVQQGTDTQYF	TGTGCCACCAGCATAGTCCAACAGGGGACAGATACGCAGTATTTT
TRBV3-1	TRBD1	TRBJ1-6	-	CASREQGFSSPLHF	TGTGCCAGCAGGGAACAGGGGTTTAGCTCACCCCTCCACTTT
TRBV30	-	TRBJ1-5	-	CAWSVPYFNQPQHF	TGTGCCTGGAGTGTACCATACTTCAATCAGCCCCAGCATTTT
TRBV28	-	TRBJ1-1	-	CASSGGWTTEAFF	TGTGCCAGCAGCGGAGGTTGGACCACTGAAGCTTTCTTT
TRBV6-5	TRBD2	TRBJ2-1	-	CASSYSNEREKQFF	TGTGCCAGCAGTTACTCGAACGAGCGGGAGAAGCAGTTCTTC
TRBV29-1	-	TRBJ1-2	-	CSVDTAGKGYTF	TGCAGCGTTGACACAGCCGGGAAAGGCTACACCTTC
TRBV12-3/TRBV12-4	-	TRBJ2-5	-	CASGGIQETQYF	TGTGCCAGCGGGGGGATACAAGAGACCCAGTACTTC
TRBV7-9	-	TRBJ1-2	-	CASSSNDGNGYTF	TGTGCCAGCAGCTCAAACGACGGGAATGGCTACACCTTC
TRBV13	-	TRBJ1-5	-	CASSFNSNQPQHF	TGTGCCAGCAGCTTCAATAGCAATCAGCCCCAGCATTTT
TRBV20-1	-	TRBJ1-1	-	CSAHHRMTGMNTEAFF	TGCAGTGCTCACCACAGGATGACGGGGATGAACACTGAAGCTTTCTTT
TRBV30	-	TRBJ1-1	-	CAWRNRDDAEAFF	TGTGCCTGGAGGAACAGGGATGACGCTGAAGCTTTCTTT
TRBV5-8	-	TRBJ1-6	-	CASSLVQGNSPLHF	TGTGCCAGCAGCTTGGTGCAGGGGAATTCACCCCTCCACTTT
TRBV6-5	-	TRBJ2-7	-	CASSPGRGWLWEQYF	TGTGCCAGCAGCCCCGGCAGGGGATGGCTTTGGGAGCAGTACTTC
TRBV20-1	-	TRBJ1-2	-	CSARDRTSYGYTF	TGCAGTGCTAGAGATAGGACCTCCTATGGCTACACCTTC
TRBV6-2/TRBV6-3	-	TRBJ1-1	-	CASSFPQMNTEAFF	TGTGCCAGCAGTTTTCCCCAGATGAACACTGAAGCTTTCTTT
TRBV30	-	TRBJ1-2	-	CAWSDPTLTGLYGYTF	TGTGCCTGGAGTGATCCAACACTTACAGGGCTCTATGGCTACACCTTC
TRBV12-3/TRBV12-4	-	TRBJ2-7	once	CASSPLSEQYF	TGTGCCAGCAGTCCTCTTTCCGAGCAGTACTTC
TRBV12-3/TRBV12-4	-	TRBJ1-1	few	CASSLSNTEAFF	TGTGCCAGCAGTTTGTCGAACACTGAAGCTTTCTTT
TRBV27	-	TRBJ2-5	-	CASSALRAGETQYF	TGTGCCAGCAGCGCCCTGCGCGCAGGGGAGACCCAGTACTTC
TRBV5-4	TRBD1	TRBJ2-5	-	CASSLDWTGGGTQYF	TGTGCCAGCAGCTTGGATTGGACAGGGGGAGGGACCCAGTACTTC
TRBV27	-	TRBJ2-7	-	CASSLEGYDYMEYF	TGTGCCAGCTCCCTGGAGGGCTACGACTACATGGAGTACTTC
TRBV6-1	TRBD2	TRBJ2-5	-	CASSSVRGAGPVVETQYF	TGTGCCAGCAGCTCCGTACGAGGAGCGGGGCCGGTGGTAGAGACCCAGTACTTC
TRBV20-1	TRBD1	TRBJ2-7	-	CSGEDREREQYF	TGCAGTGGGGAGGACAGGGAGCGCGAGCAGTACTTC
TRBV4-2	-	TRBJ1-3	once	CASSQSLPSGNTIYF	TGTGCCAGCAGCCAATCGCTGCCCTCTGGAAACACCATATATTTT
TRBV15	-	TRBJ1-2	-	CATSRDLRGDLYGYTF	TGTGCCACCAGCAGAGATCTTAGGGGGGATCTCTATGGCTACACCTTC
TRBV5-4	-	TRBJ1-6	-	CASSGGGPDSPLHF	TGTGCCAGCAGCGGGGGGGGGCCTGATTCACCCCTCCACTTT
TRBV3-1	-	TRBJ2-1	-	CASRSSVEQFF	TGTGCCAGCAGGTCTAGCGTTGAGCAGTTCTTC
TRBV11-2	TRBD2	TRBJ2-5	-	CASSTRHTSVGGETQYF	TGTGCCAGCAGCACCCGCCATACTAGCGTCGGGGGAGAGACCCAGTACTTC
TRBV6-5	TRBD1	TRBJ1-1	-	CASSGTGANTEAFF	TGTGCCAGCAGTGGGACAGGGGCTAACACTGAAGCTTTCTTT
TRBV4-3	TRBD1	TRBJ1-6	-	CASSQAGQGNSPLHF	TGCGCCAGCAGCCAAGCTGGACAGGGCAATTCACCCCTCCACTTT
TRBV28	TRBD1	TRBJ2-7	-	CASTDRGVLRGGQYF	TGTGCCAGCACCGACAGGGGAGTTCTGAGGGGCGGGCAGTACTTC
TRBV19	TRBD1	TRBJ2-4	-	CASERGQGPFGKNIQYF	TGTGCCTCCGAAAGGGGACAGGGTCCCTTCGGCAAAAACATTCAGTACTTC
TRBV29-1	-	TRBJ2-1	-	CSVSPLVINEQFF	TGCAGCGTCTCCCCTTTGGTCATCAATGAGCAGTTCTTC
TRBV2	-	TRBJ1-2	once	CASSGDTWTGHGYTF	TGTGCCAGCAGTGGGGACACATGGACGGGCCATGGCTACACCTTC
TRBV4-3	-	TRBJ1-2	-	CASSQDLARQSYTF	TGCGCCAGCAGCCAAGATCTCGCGAGACAGTCATACACCTTC
TRBV2	-	TRBJ2-3	once	CASREGQSTDTQYF	TGTGCCAGCAGAGAGGGACAAAGCACAGATACGCAGTATTTT
TRBV3-1	-	TRBJ2-3	once	CASSQGRPDTQYF	TGTGCCAGCAGCCAAGGAAGGCCAGATACGCAGTATTTT
TRBV7-9	TRBD1	TRBJ1-1	-	CASSPSGTGDRNTEAFF	TGTGCCAGCAGCCCAAGTGGGACAGGAGATCGGAACACTGAAGCTTTCTTT
TRBV6-5	-	TRBJ1-1	-	CASSYVGREAFF	TGTGCCAGCAGTTACGTAGGGCGGGAAGCTTTCTTT
TRBV19	-	TRBJ2-4	once	CASTNTGLQYF	TGTGCCAGTACCAACACGGGACTTCAGTACTTC
TRBV9	-	TRBJ2-3	-	CASTQGGTQDTQYF	TGTGCCAGCACCCAGGGGGGGACCCAAGATACGCAGTATTTT
TRBV15	-	TRBJ1-2	-	CATSRDIVGQRNYGYTF	TGTGCCACCAGCAGAGATATCGTCGGACAGAGAAACTATGGCTACACCTTC
TRBV5-1	-	TRBJ1-1	-	CASSLTGQEAFF	TGCGCCAGCAGCCTAACAGGGCAGGAAGCTTTCTTT